The clone carrying this TCR beta chain was observed at least ten times. Its antigen is undetermined. This record belongs to a study of blood T cells in healthy people across ages. Study summary: Per every two T cells, about one barcoded beta molecule was captured by template switching. Study-wide results and limits: In older individuals, TCR beta diversity per million T cells was lower, falling roughly linearly with age. Any changes in expanded clonotypes were possibly confounded, as donor CMV status remained unknown.

The second PCR ran roughly 6 to 12 cycles with a sample-barcoded 5' primer and J-beta primers. Each CDR3 protein is one row after TCRdb ran MiXCR on the 5' RACE reads. The table lists about 650,000 distinct CDR3 sequences, roughly 32% of them singletons. Trimming removed 5 bases from V and 7 bases from J, with 21 bases in between. Germline CDR1 LNHNV, CDR2 YYDKDF (reference sequence). The CDR3 loop spans 16 amino acids. The V and J genes are TRBV15 and TRBJ1-5; D is ambiguous. Sequenced sample: blood. The source is a woman over 75 in good health. The CDR3 is CATSVTIAVGGQPQHF. The CDR3, as DNA: TGTGCCACCAGCGTTACAATTGCGGTTGGTGGACAGCCCCAGCATTTT. Based on the CDR3 plus reference TRBV15 and TRBJ1-5, the full variable domain is DAMVIQNPRYQVTQFGKPVTLSCSQTLNHNVMYWYQQKSSQAPKLLFHYYDKDFNNEADTPDNFQSRRPNTSFCFLDIRSPGLGDTAMYLCATSVTIAVGGQPQHFGDGTRLSIL.